This TCR beta chain was observed in a study of blood T cells in healthy people across ages. A few counts support this clonotype. The CDR3 is 12 residues long. The germline V and J ends were trimmed by 1 base and 9 bases, with 7 bases remaining between them. From germline, CDR1 is SGHAT and CDR2 FQNNGV. Primed by a sample-barcoded 5' primer and a J-beta primer mix, a second PCR proceeded for 7 to 11 cycles. TCRdb re-derived calls from the 5' RACE reads in MiXCR, one entry per CDR3 protein. The sample lists roughly 680,000 distinct CDR3 sequences; about 51% were seen once. J is TRBJ2-1 and V is TRBV11-2; D unclear. Sequences were obtained from blood. This TCR derives from a woman of 80 years or more in good health. CDR3 coding DNA: TGTGCCAGCAGCTTAGCACAGTGTGAGCAGTTCTTC. Translated, it gives CASSLAQCEQFF. Variable domain in full (rest from reference TRBV11-2 and TRBJ2-1): EAGVAQSPRYKIIEKRQSVAFWCNPISGHATLYWYQQILGQGPKLLIQFQNNGVVDDSQLPKDRFSAERLKGVDSTLKIQPAKLEDSAVYLCASSLAQCEQFFGPGTRLTVL.